Presented here are 24 T cell receptor beta chains from one specimen sequenced in a study of blood T cell repertoires in COVID-19. The table came from immunoSEQ multiplex PCR; TCRdb's copy has only in-frame clones and leaves some out. The sample records 90,000 to 100,000 clones, 70% to 85% being singletons. The sample was peripheral blood. The origin of the receptors is a man in his sixties or seventies with acute or convalescent COVID-19.

The gene calls are TRBV18 and TRBJ2-1; 10 positions match TRBD2. CDR3 length: 16 residues. The ends lost 3 bases at V and 0 bases at J; junction bases unmatched: 2. Germline CDR1 KGHSH, CDR2 LQKENI. The DNA for the CDR3 is TGTGCCAGCTCACCCAGCGGGAGGGCCTCCTACAATGAGCAGTTCTTC. Residues: CASSPSGRASYNEQFF.

Notes on this clone: This sample includes further DNA sequences coding for the same CDR3. The chain employs TRBV11-2 and TRBJ2-7, with D possibly matching TRBD2 (6 bases). Deletions cut 5 bases from V and 3 bases from J, with 20 bases between. This CDR3 has 16 amino acids. Germline V gene sequence: CDR1 SGHAT, CDR2 FQNNGV. The DNA of the CDR3 is TGTGCCAGCAGCCCCCGGGGAGGCAGGGTATACTACGAGCAGTACTTC. This translates into CASSPRGGRVYYEQYF.

This sequence joins TRBV28 and TRBJ2-7; D not resolved. V was clipped by 2 bases and J by 2 bases, with 4 bases between them. This CDR3 has 12 amino acids. Germline loops: CDR1 MDHEN, CDR2 SYDVKM. CDR3 sequence: CASSLQAYEQYF. The DNA of the CDR3 is TGTGCCAGCAGTTTACAGGCCTACGAGCAGTACTTC.

The CDR3 DNA sequence: TGTGCCTGGAGTTTGATGACAGAAGAAAAACTGTTTTTT. Its translation: CAWSLMTEEKLFF. The chain joins TRBV30 to TRBJ1-4, with a weak D call TRBD1 (5 bases). V gave up 2 bases and J gave up 8 bases, with 12 bases separating them. The germline V gene has CDR1 GTSNPN and CDR2 SVGIG (reference sequence). The CDR3 is 13 residues long.

This clone has only one observation. The chain joins TRBV20-1 to TRBJ1-5; D call uncertain. CDR1 DFQATT and CDR2 SNEGSKA come from the germline V gene (reference sequence). V dropped 3 bases and J dropped 2 bases, with 14 bases sitting between them. This CDR3 is 15 amino acids long. This chain's CDR3 is CSASIGLEGNQPQHF. The CDR3 nucleotides read TGCAGTGCTAGTATAGGGCTGGAGGGCAATCAGCCCCAGCATTTT.

DNA of the CDR3: TGTGCCTGGAATGAGGGCTATGGCTACACCTTC. This sequence encodes CAWNEGYGYTF. This chain uses TRBV30 with TRBJ1-2; D ambiguous. Trimming took 4 bases from V and 4 from J, leaving 7 bases between them. CDR1 is GTSNPN and CDR2 is SVGIG in the germline V gene (reference sequence). The CDR3 totals 11 residues.

In its sample, this clone was seen once. The chain has TRBV24-1 and TRBJ2-2; 10 nucleotides agree with TRBD2. The ends lost 4 bases at V and 6 bases at J; junction bases unmatched: 7. The CDR3 has 16 residues. The germline V gene encodes CDR1 KGHDR and CDR2 SFDVKD. The CDR3 loop reads CATSDPSGRISGELFF. CDR3 in DNA: TGTGCCACCAGTGACCCTAGCGGGAGAATCTCCGGGGAGCTGTTTTTT.

The chain links TRBV19 to TRBJ1-5; D may be TRBD1 (6 bases). The CDR3 consists of 14 residues. V was shortened by 6 bases and J by 5 bases, with 14 bases between the two germline ends. Germline assignment: CDR1 LNHDA and CDR2 SQIVND (reference sequence). The CDR3: CASSPGQTYQPQHF. In DNA, the CDR3 is TGTGCCAGTAGCCCCGGACAGACATATCAGCCCCAGCATTTT.

The chain couples TRBV4-2 to TRBJ1-1; a possible D gene is TRBD1 (5 bases). Germline assignment: CDR1 LGHNA and CDR2 YNFKEQ. The length of the CDR3 is 12 residues. Trimming left V 4 bases short and J 11 bases short, with 14 bases between. The CDR3 DNA is TGTGCCAGCAGCCCCGCGGTCGGGGGGGCTTTCTTT. As protein: CASSPAVGGAFF.

In its sample, this clone was seen a few times. This chain links TRBV28 with TRBJ1-1; D is undetermined. Germline CDR1 is MDHEN and CDR2 is SYDVKM. Trimming stripped 6 bases from V and 4 bases from J, with 6 bases between. The CDR3 consists of 11 residues. In DNA, the CDR3 is TGTGCCAGCAGACTTTCCACTGAAGCTTTCTTT. It yields the protein CASRLSTEAFF.

This clone was counted only a few times. The chain is built from TRBV14 and TRBJ1-1; D possibly corresponds to TRBD1 (5 bases). Trimming took 0 bases from V and 0 from J, leaving 11 bases between them. Per germline, CDR1 SGHDN and CDR2 FVKESK. The CDR3 length is 16 residues. The CDR3 sequence is CASSQDLGELNTEAFF. As DNA, the CDR3 is TGTGCCAGCAGCCAAGATTTAGGGGAACTGAACACTGAAGCTTTCTTT.

The gene calls are TRBV7-3 and TRBJ1-2; D is possibly TRBD1 (5 bases). The length of the CDR3 is 13 residues. Per germline, CDR1 SGHTA and CDR2 FQGTGA. Trimming pared 5 bases from V and 8 bases from J, leaving 15 bases between. CDR3 nucleotides: TGTGCCAGCAGCCCCCGGGCGGGGGACGGCTACACCTTC. As protein: CASSPRAGDGYTF.

The chain recombines TRBV6-6 with TRBJ1-1; D gene unclear. V was pared by 10 bases and J by 0 bases, with 15 bases between. This CDR3 region has 14 residues. CDR1 MNHNY and CDR2 SVGAGI come from the germline V gene (reference sequence). CDR3 residues: CATQPQVLNTEAFF. CDR3 sequence (DNA): TGTGCCACCCAACCTCAGGTGTTGAACACTGAAGCTTTCTTT.

The chain links TRBV7-9 to TRBJ1-5; D is unclear. Germline lookup yields CDR1 SEHNR and CDR2 FQNEAQ (reference sequence). The CDR3 has 14 amino acids. V was pared by 1 base and J by 7 bases, with 11 bases between. The CDR3 nucleotides are TGTGCCAGCAGCTTAGTTGATCCCCAGCAGCCCCAGCATTTT. Protein product: CASSLVDPQQPQHF. Full variable domain (remainder filled in from reference TRBV7-9 and TRBJ1-5): DTGVSQNPRHKITKRGQNVTFRCDPISEHNRLYWYRQTLGQGPEFLTYFQNEAQLEKSRLLSDRFSAERPKGSFSTLEIQRTEQGDSAMYLCASSLVDPQQPQHFGDGTRLSIL.

J is TRBJ2-7 and V is TRBV30; D is perhaps TRBD1 (6 bases). Germline assignment: CDR1 GTSNPN and CDR2 SVGIG (reference sequence). CDR3 length: 13 amino acids. V was cut by 3 bases and J by 1 base, with 10 bases left in between. CDR3 sequence reads: CAWSRQASYEQYF. As DNA, the CDR3 is TGTGCCTGGAGCAGACAGGCTTCCTACGAGCAGTACTTC.

The chain carries TRBV2 and TRBJ2-3; 10 nucleotides align to TRBD2. Germline V gene sequence: CDR1 SNHLY, CDR2 FYNNEI. V was pared by 8 bases and J by 6 bases, with 11 bases of the junction left unmatched. CDR3 length: 15 amino acids. The DNA for the CDR3 is TGTGCCAGCTTCGAGCGGGAGGGCCCTCGGGATACGCAGTATTTT. Translated, it gives CASFEREGPRDTQYF.

This clone turned up a few times. The chain combines TRBV24-1 with TRBJ2-1, with TRBD2 matching over 13 bases. This CDR3 spans 18 amino acids. Germline loops: CDR1 KGHDR, CDR2 SFDVKD. J gave up 7 bases and V 7 bases, and 15 bases lay outside the gene matches. In nucleotides, the CDR3 is TGTGCCACCAGGCAAAAATTAATACTAGCGGGGGGGCGGAATGAGCAGTTCTTC. Its protein product is CATRQKLILAGGRNEQFF.

V usage is TRBV4-3 and J usage is TRBJ2-1, with 9 bases aligning to TRBD1. Losses at the gene ends were 3 bases for V and 2 bases for J; bases not matched to a gene: 8. The CDR3 is made up of 17 amino acids. The germline gives CDR1 LGHNA, CDR2 YSLEER. The CDR3 reads CASSHGTGRLTYNEQFF. CDR3 sequence (DNA): TGCGCCAGCAGCCATGGGACAGGGCGACTAACCTACAATGAGCAGTTCTTC.

This rearrangement joins TRBV18 to TRBJ2-3; TRBD1 matches 8 bases. This CDR3 has 15 amino acids. Germline CDR1 and CDR2: KGHSH and LQKENI. Losses at the gene ends were 6 bases for V and 7 bases for J; bases not matched to a gene: 12. CDR3 nucleotides: TGTGCCAGCTCTGAGGGGACAGGACTTCGAAATACGCAGTATTTT. Translating gives CASSEGTGLRNTQYF.

V gene TRBV30 combines with J gene TRBJ2-3; D might be TRBD2 (5 bases). With 3 bases removed from V and 5 bases from J, the gap between germline ends came to 21 bases. The CDR3 consists of 16 residues. Per germline, CDR1 GTSNPN and CDR2 SVGIG (reference sequence). The CDR3, as DNA: TGTGCCTGGAGGCCCTTCGCAGTTCGGGGTGTAGATACGCAGTATTTT. Protein product: CAWRPFAVRGVDTQYF. Full variable domain (outside the CDR3, taken from reference TRBV30 and TRBJ2-3): SQTIHQWPATLVQPVGSPLSLECTVEGTSNPNLYWYRQAAGRGLQLLFYSVGIGQISSEVPQNLSASRPQDRQFILSSKKLLLSDSGFYLCAWRPFAVRGVDTQYFGPGTRLTVL.

CDR3 region: CASSLFPSRGPAGELFF. The CDR3 DNA is TGCGCCAGCAGCTTATTCCCGAGCAGGGGGCCTGCCGGGGAGCTGTTTTTT. The chain uses TRBV5-1 and TRBJ2-2; 8 positions agree with TRBD1. Germline lookup yields CDR1 SGHRS and CDR2 YFSETQ. This CDR3 has 17 amino acids. The V and J ends lost 2 bases and 6 bases, in that order; junction bases with no gene match: 12.

The V gene is TRBV7-9, the J gene TRBJ1-2, with D perhaps TRBD1 (6 bases). From germline, CDR1 is SEHNR and CDR2 FQNEAQ (reference sequence). This CDR3 is 12 amino acids long. V was shortened by 5 bases and J by 8 bases, with 12 bases between the two germline ends. In DNA form, the CDR3 reads TGTGCCAGCAGCATAGGCCAGGGGGGCTACACCTTC. Protein product: CASSIGQGGYTF.

The chain uses TRBV19 and TRBJ2-4, with a weak D call TRBD1 (6 bases). Looked up from germline, CDR1 is LNHDA and CDR2 is SQIVND (reference sequence). The CDR3 length is 16 residues. Trimming removed 5 bases from V and 3 bases from J, with 17 bases in between. The CDR3 DNA follows: TGTGCCAGTAGTGGGGGAACAGGGATTGGCAAAAACATTCAGTACTTC. The encoded protein is CASSGGTGIGKNIQYF.

The gene calls are TRBV5-1 and TRBJ1-1; the match to TRBD1 covers 7 bases. Germline-derived CDR1 and CDR2 are SGHRS and YFSETQ. V lost 4 bases, J lost 1 base, and 7 bases stayed unmatched. The CDR3 runs 15 residues. DNA of the CDR3: TGCGCCAGCAGCCTAACGACAGGGCCGAACACTGAAGCTTTCTTT. It translates to CASSLTTGPNTEAFF. Filled out from reference TRBV5-1 and TRBJ1-1, the complete variable domain reads KAGVTQTPRYLIKTRGQQVTLSCSPISGHRSVSWYQQTPGQGLQFLFEYFSETQRNKGNFPGRFSGRQFSNSRSEMNVSTLELGDSALYLCASSLTTGPNTEAFFGQGTRLTVV.